This T cell receptor beta chain was recovered during a study of shared clonotypes between healthy human individuals. In the study overall: Three plates were used per donor for CD4 naive, three for CD4 memory, two for CD8 naive and one for CD8 memory.

The study's findings and limits: Between a handful of donors, naive CD4 clonotypes were shared at a level of approximately 5%.

This clone was seen more than once but under ten times. What it binds is unknown. All donors were healthy HIV-negative adults lacking recent acute infections or vaccinations. In the study's own analysis: ImmunoSEQ only sent back junction sequences with no quality scores, so filtering was done differently. Here immunoSEQ multiplex PCR was the method, and the copy in TCRdb shows in-frame clones only, minus some. The V and J calls and clone size were taken over from that table, and D and trimming were inferred from the DNA. The sample consists of approximately 110,000 clones, 65% to 75% of them appearing once. The sample was memory CD8+ T cells sorted from blood. Sample subset: CD45RO+ cells pooled with CCR7-negative TemRA cells. This TCR was sampled from a woman aged 25 to 45 in good health.

In DNA, the CDR3 is TGTGCCAGCAGTGGCTCCCTTCTAGGAGCGGATGAGACCGGGGAGCTGTTTTTT. Translation gives CASSGSLLGADETGELFF. V and J are TRBV6-1 and TRBJ2-2; D might be TRBD2 (5 bases). Germline V gene data show CDR1 as MNHNS and CDR2 as SASEGT. Trimming took 4 bases from V and 5 from J, leaving 23 bases between them. CDR3 size: 18 residues.